One sample yielded the 29 T cell receptor beta chains listed below, sequenced in a study of blood T cell repertoires in COVID-19. TCRdb keeps only in-frame clones here, not all; method: immunoSEQ multiplex PCR. The sample records about 150,000 clones, under 85% being singletons. The material sequenced was peripheral blood. These receptors all come from a woman of 80 years or more with acute or convalescent COVID-19.

This sequence joins TRBV27 and TRBJ1-2; 8 bases map to TRBD1. This CDR3 has 14 amino acids. V trimming: 4 bases; J trimming: 8 bases; junction bases outside the gene matches: 9. Germline values: CDR1 MNHEY, CDR2 SMNVEV (reference sequence). CDR3 protein: CASSSRGQGSGYTF. The CDR3 bases are TGTGCCAGCAGTTCCCGAGGACAGGGTAGCGGCTACACCTTC.

The rearrangement links TRBV5-4 to TRBJ1-2, with TRBD1 identical over 8 bases. V lost 4 bases and J lost 6; bases outside the gene matches: 5. CDR3 length equals 13 residues. Germline CDR1 and CDR2: SGHNT and YYREEE (reference sequence). Here the CDR3 reads CASSKTGADGYTF. CDR3 nucleotide sequence: TGTGCCAGCAGCAAGACAGGGGCGGATGGCTACACCTTC.

This chain uses TRBV27 with TRBJ2-2; D might be TRBD1 (5 bases). V lost 5 bases to trimming and J lost 5 bases, with 15 bases between them. Germline CDR1 MNHEY, CDR2 SMNVEV (reference sequence). The CDR3 covers 15 residues. CDR3 loop: CASSRQGVGTGELFF. The DNA for the CDR3 is TGTGCCAGCAGTCGGCAAGGGGTGGGAACCGGGGAGCTGTTTTTT.

The gene calls are TRBV19 and TRBJ1-2, with TRBD1 matching over 9 bases. From germline, CDR1 is LNHDA and CDR2 SQIVND (reference sequence). Trimming took 6 bases from V and 4 from J; bases not matched to a gene: 6. This CDR3 spans 14 amino acids. CDR3 sequence reads: CASRGDRAFYGYTF. The CDR3 DNA follows: TGTGCCAGTAGGGGGGACAGGGCGTTCTATGGCTACACCTTC.

This clone was picked up a small number of times. The chain couples TRBV11-2 to TRBJ2-5; TRBD2 aligns across 10 bases. Losses at the gene ends were 2 bases for V and 4 bases for J; bases not matched to a gene: 1. CDR1 is SGHAT and CDR2 is FQNNGV in the germline V gene. The CDR3 runs 14 residues. CDR3 sequence (DNA): TGTGCCAGCAGCTTATCTAGCGGGAGAGAGACCCAGTACTTC. This encodes CASSLSSGRETQYF.

J is TRBJ1-2 and V is TRBV6-6; D is possibly TRBD1 (6 bases). The germline CDR1 and CDR2 sequences are MNHNY and SVGAGI (reference sequence). CDR3 size: 14 residues. Between the trimmed V and J ends, which lost 6 bases and 1 base, there was a span of 12 bases. Here the CDR3 reads CASSLTQGNYGYTF. In DNA, the CDR3 is TGTGCCAGCAGCCTAACACAGGGTAACTATGGCTACACCTTC.

The CDR3 region has the DNA TGCGCCAGCAGCAAGTATGAAACAGGGGACACAGATACGCAGTATTTT. Translating gives CASSKYETGDTDTQYF. This chain uses TRBV5-1 with TRBJ2-3; 7 bases map to TRBD1. With 4 bases clipped from V and 2 bases from J, the junction kept 10 bases outside the gene matches. This CDR3 spans 16 amino acids. Germline V gene lookup returns CDR1 SGHRS and CDR2 YFSETQ. Full variable domain (missing parts from reference TRBV5-1 and TRBJ2-3): KAGVTQTPRYLIKTRGQQVTLSCSPISGHRSVSWYQQTPGQGLQFLFEYFSETQRNKGNFPGRFSGRQFSNSRSEMNVSTLELGDSALYLCASSKYETGDTDTQYFGPGTRLTVL.

The genes are TRBV5-6 and TRBJ2-2; TRBD2 matches at 9 bases. Germline CDR1 and CDR2: SGHDT and YYEEEE. There are 15 residues in the CDR3. V lost 4 bases to trimming and J lost 3 bases; unmatched junction nucleotides: 4. Here the CDR3 reads CASSLTSGHTGELFF. CDR3 nucleotide sequence: TGTGCCAGCAGCCTCACTAGCGGGCACACCGGGGAGCTGTTTTTT. The full variable domain, its missing parts supplied by reference TRBV5-6 and TRBJ2-2, is DAGVTQSPTHLIKTRGQQVTLRCSPKSGHDTVSWYQQALGQGPQFIFQYYEEEERQRGNFPDRFSGHQFPNYSSELNVNALLLGDSALYLCASSLTSGHTGELFFGEGSRLTVL.

Comment on this clone: The same CDR3 arises from other DNA sequences in this sample as well. V is TRBV6-2 or TRBV6-3 and J is TRBJ1-2; the D gene is possibly TRBD1 (6 bases). The CDR3 loop spans 12 amino acids. Germline V gene data show CDR1 as MNHEY and CDR2 as SVGEGT. Trimming removed 2 bases from V and 5 bases from J, with 6 bases in between. CDR3 nucleotides: TGTGCCAGCAGTTACCAGGGGTATGGCTACACCTTC. Translated: CASSYQGYGYTF.

This sequence joins TRBV2 and TRBJ2-5, with 10 bases aligning to TRBD2. V shed 3 bases and J 2 bases; nucleotides not matched to a gene: 6. The CDR3 covers 16 residues. The germline V gene has CDR1 SNHLY and CDR2 FYNNEI. The chain's CDR3 is CASSDLGLAEQETQYF. CDR3 bases: TGTGCCAGCAGTGACCTAGGACTAGCGGAACAAGAGACCCAGTACTTC.

The chain combines TRBV6-5 with TRBJ1-2; 8 positions agree with TRBD1. Per the germline V gene, CDR1 is MNHEY and CDR2 is SVGAGI. This CDR3 region has 14 residues. V was clipped by 6 bases and J by 4 bases; unmatched bases: 7. CDR3 DNA sequence: TGTGCCAGCAGACCGCCGGGACAGGCCTATGGCTACACCTTC. Protein product: CASRPPGQAYGYTF.

The chain links TRBV24-1 to TRBJ2-1; 10 nucleotides align to TRBD1. There are 16 residues in the CDR3. Trimming cost V 3 bases and J 2 bases; bases outside gene matches: 3. Germline V gene lookup returns CDR1 KGHDR and CDR2 SFDVKD. CDR3 sequence (DNA): TGTGCCACCAGTGATCTTGGACAGGGGGCCTACAATGAGCAGTTCTTC. Translation gives CATSDLGQGAYNEQFF.

CDR3 sequence (DNA): TGTGCCAGCAGCCCTAGGTCTGACAATGAGCAGTTCTTC. Protein product: CASSPRSDNEQFF. The chain uses TRBV9 and TRBJ2-1; D not resolved. V was shortened by 4 bases and J by 5 bases, with 10 bases between the two germline ends. CDR1 SGDLS and CDR2 YYNGEE come from the germline V gene. The CDR3 length is 13 residues.

The rearrangement joins TRBV6-5 to TRBJ2-2; 9 nucleotides align to TRBD1. The CDR3 is 15 residues long. V trimming: 6 bases; J trimming: 1 base; junction bases outside the gene matches: 3. Germline CDR1 MNHEY, CDR2 SVGAGI. In DNA form, the CDR3 reads TGTGCCAGCAGCAGGACAGGGGTGAACACCGGGGAGCTGTTTTTT. Translation gives CASSRTGVNTGELFF.

The chain links TRBV7-9 to TRBJ1-1; D gene unclear. Trimming shortened V by 1 base and J by 4 bases, and 7 bases separated the two germline ends. Germline-derived CDR1 and CDR2 are SEHNR and FQNEAQ (reference sequence). The CDR3 loop spans 13 amino acids. The CDR3 DNA reads as TGTGCCAGCAGCTTAGGTTTATTCACTGAAGCTTTCTTT. It specifies CASSLGLFTEAFF.

The V call is TRBV3-1 (or the pseudogene TRBV3-2), the J call TRBJ2-3, with D unclear. The CDR3 consists of 14 residues. From germline, CDR1 is LGHDT and CDR2 YNNKEL (reference sequence). Trimming took 4 bases from V and 4 from J, leaving 12 bases between them. CDR3: CASSPSRRSDTQYF. The CDR3 DNA reads TGTGCCAGCAGCCCGAGCCGGAGATCAGATACGCAGTATTTT.

The V call is TRBV10-3, the J call TRBJ2-3, with 9 bases fitting TRBD1. Germline loops: CDR1 ENHRY, CDR2 SYGVKD. This CDR3 has 14 residues. V trimming: 7 bases; J trimming: 4 bases; junction bases outside the gene matches: 6. In DNA, the CDR3 is TGTGCCATCAACCAACAGGGGGCAGCAGATACGCAGTATTTT. Translated, it gives CAINQQGAADTQYF.

This rearrangement joins TRBV4-3 to TRBJ2-5, with 9 bases that match TRBD1. The V gene end was trimmed by 1 base and the J gene end by 5 bases; junction bases not matched to a gene: 5. CDR3 size: 15 residues. Germline assignment: CDR1 LGHNA and CDR2 YSLEER. The CDR3 here is CASSQGDRVGETQYF. The DNA of the CDR3 is TGCGCCAGCAGCCAAGGGGACAGGGTGGGGGAGACCCAGTACTTC.

The chain uses TRBV18 and TRBJ1-1; 7 bases line up with TRBD1. The trim removed 6 bases at V and 3 bases at J, leaving 13 bases unmatched. The CDR3 covers 16 residues. CDR1 KGHSH and CDR2 LQKENI come from the germline V gene. The CDR3 region is CASSHTGGQDHTEAFF. CDR3 sequence (DNA): TGTGCCAGCTCCCACACGGGTGGACAGGACCACACTGAAGCTTTCTTT.

The chain combines TRBV6-5 with TRBJ1-1; D call uncertain. The CDR3 runs to 13 residues. Per the germline V gene, CDR1 is MNHEY and CDR2 is SVGAGI. Trimming took 8 bases from V and 7 from J, leaving 17 bases between them. The CDR3 sequence is CASSLTSQREAFF. Here the CDR3 DNA reads TGTGCCAGCTCCTTAACTTCGCAACGTGAAGCTTTCTTT.

The genes are TRBV11-2 and TRBJ2-1; D may be TRBD2 (6 bases). Trimming shortened V by 3 bases and J by 8 bases, and 14 bases separated the two germline ends. The V gene's germline CDR1 is SGHAT and CDR2 FQNNGV. This CDR3 contains 14 residues. CDR3 sequence reads: CASSLGWGDHEQFF. Written as DNA, the CDR3 is TGTGCCAGCAGCTTGGGGTGGGGGGACCATGAGCAGTTCTTC.

This rearrangement joins TRBV7-3 to TRBJ2-1; the match to TRBD2 covers 10 bases. The CDR3 is made up of 15 amino acids. V lost 5 bases to trimming and J lost 7 bases; unmatched junction nucleotides: 8. Germline lookup yields CDR1 SGHTA and CDR2 FQGTGA. The CDR3 here is CASSPLAGERNEQFF. The CDR3 nucleotides read TGTGCCAGCAGCCCCCTAGCGGGAGAGAGGAATGAGCAGTTCTTC.

This rearrangement joins TRBV10-3 to TRBJ2-3; 11 nucleotides match TRBD1. CDR3 size: 20 residues. The V segment lost 0 bases and the J segment 3 bases; nucleotides outside the gene matches: 14. Germline V gives CDR1 ENHRY, CDR2 SYGVKD. The CDR3 coding sequence is TGTGCCATCAGTGAGTCGACCCGGGACAGGGGGGCCCTTAGAACAGATACGCAGTATTTT. Its protein product is CAISESTRDRGALRTDTQYF.

The rearrangement uses TRBV3-1 (or the pseudogene TRBV3-2) and TRBJ2-5; TRBD2 agrees at 7 bases. Germline assignment: CDR1 LGHDT and CDR2 YNNKEL (reference sequence). Trimming at V came to 0 bases and at J to 4 bases, leaving 11 bases not matched to a gene. This CDR3 is built from 17 residues. The CDR3 protein is CASSQDRGSGVGETQYF. The CDR3, as DNA: TGTGCCAGCAGCCAAGATAGAGGGAGCGGGGTTGGAGAGACCCAGTACTTC.

The chain has TRBV25-1 and TRBJ2-4; 9 positions agree with TRBD1. Germline CDR1 MGHDK, CDR2 SYGVNS. The ends lost 3 bases at V and 1 base at J; junction bases unmatched: 10. This CDR3 has 18 residues. CDR3 sequence: CASSDRDRAFFAKNIQYF. The CDR3 bases are TGTGCCAGCAGTGATAGGGACAGGGCCTTCTTTGCCAAAAACATTCAGTACTTC. The full variable domain, in which reference TRBV25-1 and TRBJ2-4 provide the parts outside the CDR3, is EADIYQTPRYLVIGTGKKITLECSQTMGHDKMYWYQQDPGMELHLIHYSYGVNSTEKGDLSSESTVSRIRTEHFPLTLESARPSHTSQYLCASSDRDRAFFAKNIQYFGAGTRLSVL.

J is TRBJ1-5 and V is TRBV5-6; 10 nucleotides agree with TRBD1. The length of the CDR3 is 15 residues. The trim removed 1 base at V and 5 bases at J, leaving 3 bases unmatched. CDR1 is SGHDT and CDR2 is YYEEEE in the germline V gene. The CDR3 is CASSLWTGGYQPQHF. The DNA for the CDR3 is TGTGCCAGCAGCTTGTGGACAGGGGGGTATCAGCCCCAGCATTTT.

The V call is TRBV19, the J call TRBJ2-2; 9 bases are a match to TRBD2. The CDR3 is 14 residues long. The V gene's germline CDR1 is LNHDA and CDR2 SQIVND (reference sequence). The V gene end was trimmed by 6 bases and the J gene end by 5 bases; junction bases not matched to a gene: 4. CDR3 sequence: CASRSGGLTGELFF. The CDR3 nucleotides read TGTGCCAGTAGAAGCGGGGGGCTTACCGGGGAGCTGTTTTTT.

V and J are TRBV10-3 and TRBJ2-1; D perhaps matches TRBD1 (5 bases). There are 12 residues in the CDR3. Germline CDR1 ENHRY, CDR2 SYGVKD. Deletions cut 0 bases from V and 12 bases from J, with 9 bases between. CDR3 nucleotide sequence: TGTGCCATCAGTGAGTCGACCACAGGGCAGTTCTTC. It codes for CAISESTTGQFF.

The chain uses TRBV5-1 and TRBJ1-1; 11 bases map to TRBD1. This CDR3 spans 13 amino acids. V was pared by 0 bases and J by 14 bases, with 6 bases of the junction left unmatched. The germline gives CDR1 SGHRS, CDR2 YFSETQ. In nucleotides, the CDR3 is TGCGCCAGCAGCTTGGGGGACAGGGGGGTCTTGTTCTTT. It translates to CASSLGDRGVLFF.